The 4 T cell receptor beta chains below come from one sample, sequenced in a study of memory CD8 T cells in hepatitis C reinfection. The repertoire was sequenced with immunoSEQ multiplex PCR; TCRdb's copy has only in-frame clones and lacks some. The sample includes approximately 6,300 clones, 80% to 90% seen only once; the top ten take 20% to 25%. The time point is: pre-reinfection, 55 to 20 weeks before reinfection detection. The sorted cells went straight to TCR sequencing with no prior in vitro expansion. Sample: naive CD8+ T cells sorted from blood. These receptors came from a man aged 45-65 years with hepatitis C virus infection.

The gene calls are TRBV13 and TRBJ2-1; D gene unclear. Between the trimmed V and J ends, which lost 1 base and 7 bases, there was a span of 8 bases. Germline V gene lookup returns CDR1 PRHDT and CDR2 FYEKMQ (reference sequence). The CDR3 loop spans 13 amino acids. The chain's CDR3 is CASSLEARNEQFF. Written as DNA, the CDR3 is TGTGCCAGCAGCTTAGAGGCCAGGAATGAGCAGTTCTTC.

The rearrangement uses TRBV6-5 and TRBJ2-7; a possible D gene is TRBD1 (8 bases). The CDR3 is 15 residues long. Germline values: CDR1 MNHEY, CDR2 SVGAGI. V was pared by 6 bases and J by 6 bases, with 21 bases between. CDR3 sequence reads: CASSVTGGAGREQYF. The CDR3 DNA reads TGTGCCAGCAGCGTCACAGGGGGAGCGGGACGCGAGCAGTACTTC.

The chain uses TRBV6-5 and TRBJ2-7; 7 positions agree with TRBD2. CDR3 length: 14 residues. CDR1 MNHEY and CDR2 SVGAGI come from the germline V gene. V shed 6 bases and J 2 bases; nucleotides not matched to a gene: 7. The CDR3 nucleotides read TGTGCCAGCAGAGACCTAGCGGCGGCCTACGAGCAGTACTTC. Amino acids: CASRDLAAAYEQYF.

Concerning this clone itself: Other nucleotide sequences in the sample specify the same CDR3. The rearrangement uses TRBV6-5 and TRBJ1-6, with TRBD1 as a possible D gene (6 bases). The CDR3 is 14 residues long. The V end lost 6 bases, the J end lost 9 bases, and 15 bases lay between the germline ends. Germline V gene data show CDR1 as MNHEY and CDR2 as SVGAGI. CDR3 sequence reads: CASSPTGNGSPLHF. CDR3 nucleotides: TGTGCCAGCAGCCCAACAGGGAACGGTTCACCCCTCCACTTT.